This is a list of T cell receptor beta chains from one sample in a study of blood T cell repertoires in COVID-19. Clones were read by immunoSEQ multiplex PCR, and TCRdb kept only the in-frame ones, dropping some. Of fewer than 350,000 clones listed, about 85% are singletons. Sequenced input: PBMCs or T cells enriched from blood (not recorded which). These TCRs come from a woman in her twenties or thirties who had been exposed to COVID-19. The CDR3 runs from the conserved cysteine through the conserved F or W. The order of the fields is clone size, CDR3 length, D gene, V gene, J gene, CDR3 protein, CDR3 DNA. The D gene is left open where the match is weak. Clone size is given for some rows only: seen once, a few or many times, or a class if the clone is expanded.

size: NA
length: 14
D: TRBD2
V: TRBV27
J: TRBJ2-1
CDR3: CASSPGLANNEQFF
DNA: TGTGCCAGCAGCCCAGGACTAGCTAACAATGAGCAGTTCTTC

size: NA
length: 14
D: TRBD1
V: TRBV7-2
J: TRBJ2-7
CDR3: CASSLTRGLLEQYF
DNA: TGTGCCAGCAGCTTAACTAGGGGGCTGTTGGAGCAGTACTTC

size: few
length: 14
D: TRBD1
V: TRBV7-9
J: TRBJ2-2
CDR3: CASSLAGGAGELFF
DNA: TGTGCCAGCAGCTTGGCAGGGGGCGCCGGGGAGCTGTTTTTT

size: NA
length: 14
D: NA
V: TRBV19
J: TRBJ1-1
CDR3: CASSIRQMNTEAFF
DNA: TGTGCCAGTAGTATTCGACAAATGAACACTGAAGCTTTCTTT

size: NA
length: 12
D: TRBD1
V: TRBV7-8
J: TRBJ1-2
CDR3: CASSFRDRGPTF
DNA: TGTGCCAGCAGCTTCCGGGACAGGGGGCCCACCTTC

size: NA
length: 16
D: TRBD2
V: TRBV4-2
J: TRBJ2-5
CDR3: CASSQAGGLLQETQYF
DNA: TGTGCCAGCAGCCAAGCGGGGGGTCTTCTCCAAGAGACCCAGTACTTC

size: NA
length: 14
D: TRBD1
V: TRBV28
J: TRBJ2-7
CDR3: CASSLRQGAYEQYF
DNA: TGTGCCAGCAGTCTCAGACAGGGGGCCTACGAGCAGTACTTC

size: NA
length: 13
D: NA
V: TRBV1
J: TRBJ2-7
CDR3: CTSSQVYSYEQYF
DNA: TGCACCAGCAGCCAAGTGTATTCCTACGAGCAGTACTTC

size: NA
length: 12
D: TRBD1
V: TRBV28
J: TRBJ1-5
CDR3: CASRTGSFPQHF
DNA: TGTGCCAGCAGGACAGGGTCCTTTCCCCAGCATTTT

size: NA
length: 16
D: TRBD1
V: TRBV11-3
J: TRBJ2-1
CDR3: CASSSAAGTGALWQFF
DNA: TGTGCCAGCAGCTCCGCCGCCGGGACAGGAGCGCTCTGGCAGTTCTTC

size: NA
length: 14
D: NA
V: TRBV3-1/TRBV3-2
J: TRBJ2-7
CDR3: CASSQVSGKDEQYF
DNA: TGTGCCAGCAGCCAAGTCTCGGGGAAAGACGAGCAGTACTTC

size: NA
length: 16
D: NA
V: TRBV25-1
J: TRBJ2-3
CDR3: CASSEWGTTLTDTQYF
DNA: TGTGCCAGCAGTGAATGGGGGACAACCCTCACAGATACGCAGTATTTT

size: once
length: 12
D: NA
V: TRBV27
J: TRBJ2-1
CDR3: CASSSPGNEQFF
DNA: TGTGCCAGCAGCTCCCCAGGGAATGAGCAGTTCTTC

size: NA
length: 12
D: NA
V: TRBV27
J: TRBJ2-2
CDR3: CASSSRGGELFF
DNA: TGTGCCAGCAGCTCTCGGGGCGGGGAGCTGTTTTTT

size: once
length: 16
D: TRBD1
V: TRBV19
J: TRBJ1-5
CDR3: CASSQLGTGGDQPQHF
DNA: TGTGCCAGTAGTCAACTAGGGACAGGGGGCGATCAGCCCCAGCATTTT

size: NA
length: 14
D: TRBD1
V: TRBV5-4
J: TRBJ1-1
CDR3: CASSLTGQRTEAFF
DNA: TGTGCCAGCAGTTTGACAGGGCAAAGGACTGAAGCTTTCTTT

size: NA
length: 13
D: NA
V: TRBV27
J: TRBJ2-1
CDR3: CASKAQGLDEQFF
DNA: TGTGCCAGCAAGGCGCAGGGGCTGGATGAGCAGTTCTTC

size: NA
length: 16
D: NA
V: TRBV6-5
J: TRBJ1-5
CDR3: CASSYLMRGSNQPQHF
DNA: TGTGCCAGCAGTTACCTTATGCGGGGTAGCAATCAGCCCCAGCATTTT

size: NA
length: 14
D: TRBD2
V: TRBV19
J: TRBJ2-7
CDR3: CASRETSGVLEQYF
DNA: TGTGCCAGTAGAGAGACTAGCGGGGTTCTCGAGCAGTACTTC

size: NA
length: 17
D: NA
V: TRBV5-1
J: TRBJ2-2
CDR3: CASSLARGAFITGELFF
DNA: TGCGCCAGCAGCTTGGCCCGGGGGGCGTTTATAACCGGGGAGCTGTTTTTT

size: NA
length: 14
D: NA
V: TRBV3-1/TRBV3-2
J: TRBJ1-2
CDR3: CASSQDRRIPRVIF
DNA: TGTGCCAGCAGCCAAGATCGTCGAATTCCCCGGGTCATCTTC

size: NA
length: 14
D: TRBD1
V: TRBV28
J: TRBJ1-6
CDR3: CASSPDRLNSPLHF
DNA: TGTGCCAGCAGCCCGGACAGGCTTAATTCACCCCTCCACTTT

size: few
length: 14
D: NA
V: TRBV7-9
J: TRBJ1-2
CDR3: CASSFKESNYGYTF
DNA: TGTGCCAGCAGCTTTAAGGAGTCTAACTATGGCTACACCTTC

size: once
length: 18
D: TRBD1
V: TRBV23-1
J: TRBJ1-2
CDR3: CASSQFNDDRGICYGYTF
DNA: TGCGCCAGCAGTCAATTCAACGACGACAGGGGAATTTGCTATGGCTACACCTTC

size: few
length: 17
D: NA
V: TRBV3-1/TRBV3-2
J: TRBJ2-3
CDR3: CASSQTPYRDLPDTQYF
DNA: TGTGCCAGCAGCCAAACCCCGTACCGGGACTTGCCTGATACGCAGTATTTT

size: NA
length: 15
D: TRBD1
V: TRBV28
J: TRBJ1-2
CDR3: CASGLGDRMNYGYTF
DNA: TGTGCCAGCGGCCTAGGGGACAGGATGAACTATGGCTACACCTTC

size: NA
length: 16
D: NA
V: TRBV30
J: TRBJ1-1
CDR3: CAWSPLGKGLNTEAFF
DNA: TGTGCCTGGAGCCCTCTCGGGAAGGGCCTGAACACTGAAGCTTTCTTT

size: NA
length: 11
D: NA
V: TRBV20-1
J: TRBJ2-1
CDR3: CSASWRGEQFF
DNA: TGCAGTGCTAGCTGGCGCGGTGAGCAGTTCTTC

size: NA
length: 13
D: NA
V: TRBV28
J: TRBJ1-1
CDR3: CASSQGGRTEAFF
DNA: TGTGCCAGCAGCCAAGGGGGAAGAACTGAAGCTTTCTTT

size: once
length: 14
D: NA
V: TRBV5-1
J: TRBJ2-7
CDR3: CASSMDSRSYEQYF
DNA: TGCGCCAGCAGCATGGACAGTCGCTCCTACGAGCAGTACTTC

size: NA
length: 18
D: TRBD2
V: TRBV5-1
J: TRBJ2-1
CDR3: CASSLGLAGVGAYNEQFF
DNA: TGCGCCAGCAGCTTGGGACTAGCGGGAGTAGGAGCCTACAATGAGCAGTTCTTC

size: NA
length: 12
D: NA
V: TRBV7-2
J: TRBJ2-1
CDR3: CASSLVLAQQFF
DNA: TGTGCCAGCAGCTTAGTACTAGCCCAGCAGTTCTTC

size: once
length: 14
D: TRBD2
V: TRBV28
J: TRBJ2-4
CDR3: CASSLAGDYDIQYF
DNA: TGTGCCAGCAGCCTAGCGGGAGACTATGACATTCAGTACTTC

size: NA
length: 16
D: TRBD2
V: TRBV7-2
J: TRBJ2-3
CDR3: CASSSRSGGLRDTQYF
DNA: TGTGCCAGCAGCTCCAGAAGCGGGGGGCTTAGAGATACGCAGTATTTT

size: NA
length: 16
D: NA
V: TRBV27
J: TRBJ2-1
CDR3: CASSFRQGGLRGEQFF
DNA: TGTGCCAGCAGTTTCCGGCAGGGGGGATTAAGGGGCGAGCAGTTCTTC

size: few
length: 14
D: TRBD1
V: TRBV28
J: TRBJ2-2
CDR3: CASGLDRAAGELFF
DNA: TGTGCCAGCGGCTTGGACAGGGCCGCCGGGGAGCTGTTTTTT

size: medium-sized
length: 15
D: NA
V: TRBV6-5
J: TRBJ2-7
CDR3: CASSPLAGGEHEQYF
DNA: TGTGCCAGCAGTCCCCTTGCGGGCGGTGAACACGAGCAGTACTTC

size: NA
length: 16
D: TRBD1
V: TRBV18
J: TRBJ1-1
CDR3: CASSPRDRGLGTEAFF
DNA: TGTGCCAGCTCACCCCGGGACAGGGGATTGGGCACTGAAGCTTTCTTT